A selection of T cell receptor beta chains follows, all from one sample in a study of blood T cell repertoires in COVID-19. Measured with immunoSEQ multiplex PCR; TCRdb has only the in-frame clones, and not every one. Of about 200,000 clones in the sample, just under 90% were seen once. Material for sequencing was PBMCs or T cells enriched from blood (not recorded which). The receptors were sampled from a man aged 30 to 45 who had recovered from COVID-19. Each CDR3 is given with its conserved first and last residue. A D gene is named only where the DNA matches it firmly. The size entry is marked missing in some rows and otherwise reads once, few, many or a size class.

cdr3_length,j_call,d_call,clone_size,v_call,cdr3_aa,cdr3_nt
16,TRBJ1-6,NA,NA,TRBV25-1,CASSASDRNYNSPLHF,TGTGCCAGCAGTGCGTCAGACAGAAACTATAATTCACCCCTCCACTTT
15,TRBJ1-3,NA,NA,TRBV18,CASSPMGRSGNTIYF,TGTGCCAGCTCACCGATGGGCAGGTCTGGAAACACCATATATTTT
15,TRBJ2-2,TRBD1,NA,TRBV30,CAWGGEGAYTGELFF,TGTGCCTGGGGAGGTGAGGGGGCCTACACCGGGGAGCTGTTTTTT
18,TRBJ1-1,TRBD1,NA,TRBV11-2,CASSHPTGRSFLNTEAFF,TGTGCCAGCAGCCACCCGACAGGGCGATCCTTCTTGAACACTGAAGCTTTCTTT
14,TRBJ2-2,NA,NA,TRBV5-4,CASSMGGATGELFF,TGTGCCAGCAGCATGGGGGGCGCCACCGGGGAGCTGTTTTTT
14,TRBJ2-3,TRBD2,NA,TRBV28,CASSQLAGGSRQYF,TGTGCCAGCAGTCAACTAGCGGGAGGGTCCCGGCAGTATTTT
15,TRBJ1-1,TRBD1,NA,TRBV10-3,CATRRQGGKSTEAFF,TGTGCCACTAGGCGACAGGGCGGGAAGTCGACTGAAGCTTTCTTT
17,TRBJ1-4,NA,NA,TRBV7-6,CASSSGLLAGAYEKLFF,TGTGCCAGCAGCTCCGGATTGCTCGCGGGGGCCTACGAAAAACTGTTTTTT
17,TRBJ2-7,NA,NA,TRBV19,CASSIGTGFDSGYEQYF,TGTGCCAGTAGTATAGGCACAGGGTTCGATTCTGGCTACGAGCAGTACTTC
15,TRBJ2-6,NA,NA,TRBV7-9,CASRPTGSGANVLTF,TGTGCCAGCAGGCCTACTGGCTCTGGGGCCAACGTCCTGACTTTC
13,TRBJ2-2,NA,NA,TRBV7-9,CASSILETGELFF,TGTGCCAGCAGCATCCTAGAAACCGGGGAGCTGTTTTTT
12,TRBJ2-7,TRBD2,NA,TRBV12-3/TRBV12-4,CASSPAGYEQYF,TGTGCCAGCAGCCCAGCGGGGTACGAGCAGTACTTC
14,TRBJ2-1,TRBD2,NA,TRBV19,CASSLAGDEDEQFF,TGTGCCAGTAGTCTAGCGGGAGATGAGGATGAGCAGTTCTTC
13,TRBJ1-1,NA,NA,TRBV18,CASSPKGDTEAFF,TGTGCCAGCTCACCAAAAGGAGACACTGAAGCTTTCTTT
15,TRBJ2-1,TRBD2,NA,TRBV7-9,CASSSRLAGADEQFF,TGTGCCAGCAGCTCGCGACTAGCGGGGGCGGATGAGCAGTTCTTC
16,TRBJ2-5,TRBD2,NA,TRBV28,CASSFLGLANQETQYF,TGTGCCAGCAGTTTTCTGGGACTAGCGAACCAAGAGACCCAGTACTTC
17,TRBJ2-1,TRBD2,few,TRBV7-6,CASSLEGASGRYYEQFF,TGTGCCAGCAGCTTAGAAGGTGCTAGCGGGAGGTACTATGAGCAGTTCTTC
14,TRBJ1-5,NA,NA,TRBV2,CASSDSGGGQPQHF,TGTGCCAGCAGTGATTCGGGGGGGGGTCAGCCCCAGCATTTT
14,TRBJ1-1,TRBD1,NA,TRBV18,CASSPDRGPTGAFF,TGTGCCAGCTCCCCCGACAGGGGGCCAACGGGAGCTTTCTTT
16,TRBJ2-3,TRBD1,NA,TRBV7-9,CASRPGTDSRTDTQYF,TGTGCCAGCAGGCCAGGGACAGACTCTCGAACAGATACGCAGTATTTT
16,TRBJ1-6,TRBD1,few,TRBV28,CASSWADRGNNSPLHF,TGTGCCAGCAGCTGGGCTGACAGGGGAAATAATTCACCCCTCCACTTT
13,TRBJ2-7,TRBD1,NA,TRBV19,CASSNRGLYEQYF,TGTGCCAGTAGTAACAGGGGGCTTTACGAGCAGTACTTC
13,TRBJ2-7,NA,few,TRBV14,CASSSGHSYEQYF,TGTGCCAGCAGCTCGGGACATAGCTACGAGCAGTACTTC
17,TRBJ1-6,TRBD1,NA,TRBV30,CAWSRDSSQTYNSPLHF,TGTGCCTGGAGTAGGGACAGTAGCCAGACCTATAATTCACCCCTCCACTTT
11,TRBJ2-7,NA,NA,TRBV7-8,CASSFLGVQYF,TGTGCCAGCAGCTTCCTAGGAGTGCAGTACTTC
17,TRBJ2-7,TRBD2,NA,TRBV7-2,CASSYTLESGGRGEQYF,TGTGCCAGCAGCTATACCCTGGAGTCGGGGGGTCGGGGCGAGCAGTACTTC
15,TRBJ2-7,TRBD2,NA,TRBV14,CASSSTSGGPYEQYF,TGTGCCAGCAGCTCGACTAGCGGGGGACCCTACGAGCAGTACTTC
13,TRBJ2-1,NA,NA,TRBV29-1,CSGILVGHNEQFF,TGCAGCGGGATACTAGTAGGGCACAATGAGCAGTTCTTC
18,TRBJ2-1,TRBD2,NA,TRBV15,CATSRDLAGGLFYNEQFF,TGTGCCACCAGCAGAGATCTAGCGGGAGGATTGTTTTACAATGAGCAGTTCTTC
11,TRBJ1-1,NA,NA,TRBV20-1,CSAGGNTEAFF,TGCAGTGCCGGGGGGAACACTGAAGCTTTCTTT
20,TRBJ2-1,TRBD2,NA,TRBV3-1/TRBV3-2,CASSQLRVAGARARYNEQFF,TGTGCCAGCAGCCAACTAAGAGTAGCGGGAGCTCGCGCTCGCTACAATGAGCAGTTCTTC
13,TRBJ1-4,TRBD1,NA,TRBV29-1,CSVGDRAYEKLFF,TGCAGCGTTGGGGACAGGGCTTATGAAAAACTGTTTTTT
15,TRBJ1-1,NA,NA,TRBV5-6,CASSWAAERNTEAFF,TGTGCCAGCAGCTGGGCAGCGGAAAGAAACACTGAAGCTTTCTTT
14,TRBJ1-4,NA,NA,TRBV7-9,CASSLQGREEKLFF,TGTGCCAGCAGCTTACAGGGGCGTGAGGAAAAACTGTTTTTT